This T cell receptor (beta chain) stems from a study of OX40 agonist ivuxolimab in advanced cancers. Study information: Every 2 weeks, patients got intravenous ivuxolimab at one of six dose levels (0.01-10 mg/kg).

TCRdb's copy holds only in-frame clones and misses some; the assay was immunoSEQ multiplex PCR. The table shows about 61,000 clones, with approximately 90% occurring only once. Study-wide points: Both blood CD4+ and CD8+ T cells showed clonal growth by week 6 at 0.1 to 3.0 mg/kg.

With regard to this clone: Its antigen is currently unknown.

This CDR3 has 13 amino acids. The V end was cut by 4 bases, the J end by 2 bases, with 8 bases between. The germline V gene encodes CDR1 ENHRY and CDR2 SYGVKD. This specimen consisted of CD4+ or CD8+ T cells sorted from blood, obtained in a trial of the OX40 agonist ivuxolimab. The TCR comes from an adult with an advanced solid tumor such as melanoma, head and neck, liver or kidney cancer. The rearrangement joins TRBV10-3 to TRBJ2-5; a weak D match, TRBD1 (6 bases). CDR3 residues: CAISVDRQETQYF. The CDR3 DNA reads as TGTGCCATCAGTGTGGACAGACAAGAGACCCAGTACTTC.